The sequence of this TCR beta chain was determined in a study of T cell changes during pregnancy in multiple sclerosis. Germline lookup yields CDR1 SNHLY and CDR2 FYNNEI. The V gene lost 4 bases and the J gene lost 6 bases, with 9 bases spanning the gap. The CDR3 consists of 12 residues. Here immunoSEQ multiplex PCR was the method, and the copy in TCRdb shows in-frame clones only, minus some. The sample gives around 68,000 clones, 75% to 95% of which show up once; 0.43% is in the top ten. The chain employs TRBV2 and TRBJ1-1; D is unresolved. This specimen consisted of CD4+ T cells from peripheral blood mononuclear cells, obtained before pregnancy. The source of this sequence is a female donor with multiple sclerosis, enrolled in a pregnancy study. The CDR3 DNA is TGTGCCAGCAGTGGAGGGTCTGCTGAAGCTTTCTTT. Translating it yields CASSGGSAEAFF.